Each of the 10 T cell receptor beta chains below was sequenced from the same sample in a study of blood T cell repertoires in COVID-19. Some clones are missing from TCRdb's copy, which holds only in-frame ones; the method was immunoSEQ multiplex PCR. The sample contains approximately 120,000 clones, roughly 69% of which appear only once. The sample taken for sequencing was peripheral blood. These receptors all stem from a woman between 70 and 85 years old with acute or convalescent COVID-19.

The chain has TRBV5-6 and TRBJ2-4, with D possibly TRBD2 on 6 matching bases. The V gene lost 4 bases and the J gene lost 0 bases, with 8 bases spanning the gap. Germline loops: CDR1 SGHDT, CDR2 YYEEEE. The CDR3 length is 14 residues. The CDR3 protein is CASSQGLAKNIQYF. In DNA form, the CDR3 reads TGTGCCAGCAGCCAGGGACTAGCCAAAAACATTCAGTACTTC.

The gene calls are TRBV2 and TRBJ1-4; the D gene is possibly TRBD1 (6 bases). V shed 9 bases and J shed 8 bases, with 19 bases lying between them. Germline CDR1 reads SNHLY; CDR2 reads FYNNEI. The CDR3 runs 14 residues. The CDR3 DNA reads TGTGCCAGTAGAGGGGGACGGTGGCGGGAAAAACTGTTTTTT. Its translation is CASRGGRWREKLFF.

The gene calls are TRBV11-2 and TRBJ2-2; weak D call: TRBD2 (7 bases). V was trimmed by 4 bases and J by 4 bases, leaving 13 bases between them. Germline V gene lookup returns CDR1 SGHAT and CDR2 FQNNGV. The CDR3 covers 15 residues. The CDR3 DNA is TGTGCCAGCAGCTCTGGGGGGGCGCCCACCGGGGAGCTGTTTTTT. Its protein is CASSSGGAPTGELFF.

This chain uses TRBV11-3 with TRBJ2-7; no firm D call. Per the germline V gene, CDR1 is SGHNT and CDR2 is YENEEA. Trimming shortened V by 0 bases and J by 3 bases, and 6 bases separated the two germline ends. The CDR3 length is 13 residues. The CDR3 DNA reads TGTGCCAGCAGCTTAGATCCCGTCTACGAGCAGTACTTC. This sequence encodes CASSLDPVYEQYF.

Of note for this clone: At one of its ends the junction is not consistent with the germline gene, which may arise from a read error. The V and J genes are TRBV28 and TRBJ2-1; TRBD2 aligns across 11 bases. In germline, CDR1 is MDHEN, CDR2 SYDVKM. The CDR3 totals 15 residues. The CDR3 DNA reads TGTGCCAGCATTTTAGCGGGAGGGCCTTTTGATGAGCAGTTCTTC. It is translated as CASILAGGPFDEQFF.

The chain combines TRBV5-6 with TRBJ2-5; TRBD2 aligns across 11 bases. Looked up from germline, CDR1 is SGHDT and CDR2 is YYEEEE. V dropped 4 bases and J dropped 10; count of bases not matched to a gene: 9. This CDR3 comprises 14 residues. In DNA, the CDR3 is TGTGCCAGCAGCACGGGACTAGCGGACGTCCTCCAGTACTTC. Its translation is CASSTGLADVLQYF.

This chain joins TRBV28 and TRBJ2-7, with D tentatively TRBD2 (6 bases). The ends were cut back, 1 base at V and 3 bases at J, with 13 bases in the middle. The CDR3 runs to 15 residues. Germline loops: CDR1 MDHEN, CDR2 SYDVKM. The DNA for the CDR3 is TGTGCCAGCAGTTTATCTGGCGGGGTTTACTACGAGCAGTACTTC. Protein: CASSLSGGVYYEQYF.

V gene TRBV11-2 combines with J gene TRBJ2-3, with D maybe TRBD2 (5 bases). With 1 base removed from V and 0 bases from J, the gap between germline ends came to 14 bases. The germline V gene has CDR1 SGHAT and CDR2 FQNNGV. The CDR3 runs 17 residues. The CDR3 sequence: CASSLGASGSSTDTQYF. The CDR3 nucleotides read TGTGCCAGCAGCTTAGGAGCCAGCGGCTCTAGCACAGATACGCAGTATTTT.

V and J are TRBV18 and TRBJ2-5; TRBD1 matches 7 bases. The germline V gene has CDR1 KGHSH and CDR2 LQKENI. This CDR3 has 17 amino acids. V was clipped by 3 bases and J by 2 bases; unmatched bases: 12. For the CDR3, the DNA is TGTGCCAGCTCACCCCAAGACAGGGAAACGATACAAGAGACCCAGTACTTC. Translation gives CASSPQDRETIQETQYF.

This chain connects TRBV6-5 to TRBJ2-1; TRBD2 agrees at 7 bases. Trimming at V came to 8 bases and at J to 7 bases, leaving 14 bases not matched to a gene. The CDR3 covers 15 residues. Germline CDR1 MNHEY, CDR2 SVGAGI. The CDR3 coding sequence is TGTGCCAGCTCGAGCGTAGCGGGTTGGGATAATGAGCAGTTCTTC. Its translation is CASSSVAGWDNEQFF.